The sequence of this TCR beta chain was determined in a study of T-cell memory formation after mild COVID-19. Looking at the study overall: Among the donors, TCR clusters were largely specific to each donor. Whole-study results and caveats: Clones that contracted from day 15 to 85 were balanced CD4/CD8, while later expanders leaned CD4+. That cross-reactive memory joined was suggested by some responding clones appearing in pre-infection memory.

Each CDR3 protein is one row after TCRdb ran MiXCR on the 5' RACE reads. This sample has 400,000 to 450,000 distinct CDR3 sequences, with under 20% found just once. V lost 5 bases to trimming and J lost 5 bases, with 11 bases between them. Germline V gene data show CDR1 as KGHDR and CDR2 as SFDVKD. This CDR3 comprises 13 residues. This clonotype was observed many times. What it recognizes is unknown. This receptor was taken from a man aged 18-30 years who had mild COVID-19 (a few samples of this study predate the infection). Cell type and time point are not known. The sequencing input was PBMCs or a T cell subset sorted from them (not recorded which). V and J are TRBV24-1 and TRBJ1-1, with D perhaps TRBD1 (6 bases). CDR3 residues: CATSAGAYTEAFF. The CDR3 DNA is TGTGCCACCAGTGCAGGGGCGTATACTGAAGCTTTCTTT.